A selection of T cell receptor beta chains follows, all from one sample in a study of T cells in Graves' hyperthyroidism and ophthalmopathy. TCRdb ran MiXCR on the multiplex PCR reads and lists one entry per CDR3 protein. This sample has about 560,000 distinct CDR3 sequences, with around 45% found just once. The specimen sequenced was peripheral blood or thyroid tissue (not recorded which). The receptors shown here come from a woman younger than 30 with Graves' hyperthyroidism. Both conserved end residues are part of each CDR3. Only part of the rows carry a size: once, few, many, or a class if the clone is expanded.

CDR3aa: CASRGTGNQPQHF; abundance: many; j_gene: TRBJ1-5; v_gene: TRBV2
CDR3aa: CASSSGGGLETQYF; abundance: .; j_gene: TRBJ2-5; v_gene: TRBV7-8
CDR3aa: CSAGKYSSSTGELFF; abundance: .; j_gene: TRBJ2-2; v_gene: TRBV20-1
CDR3aa: CASSQEAWGESLF; abundance: .; j_gene: TRBJ1-2; v_gene: TRBV11-3
CDR3aa: CATLVDRSYEQYF; abundance: .; j_gene: TRBJ2-7; v_gene: TRBV7-3
CDR3aa: CASSLLMVNTEAFF; abundance: .; j_gene: TRBJ1-1; v_gene: TRBV9
CDR3aa: CSVRDGDGNQPQHF; abundance: .; j_gene: TRBJ1-5; v_gene: TRBV29-1
CDR3aa: CASSSVPAEDNSPLHF; abundance: .; j_gene: TRBJ1-6; v_gene: TRBV7-7
CDR3aa: CASSPRTGLLLALHF; abundance: .; j_gene: TRBJ1-6; v_gene: TRBV7-4
CDR3aa: CATTSQREEQYF; abundance: .; j_gene: TRBJ2-7; v_gene: TRBV19
CDR3aa: CASSPTIQGQPQHF; abundance: many; j_gene: TRBJ1-5; v_gene: TRBV7-9
CDR3aa: CSAFEGSKGEQYF; abundance: few; j_gene: TRBJ2-7; v_gene: TRBV20-1
CDR3aa: CASSYTGQGLHETQYF; abundance: .; j_gene: TRBJ2-5; v_gene: TRBV5-4
CDR3aa: CASSDLWTGSTGELFF; abundance: .; j_gene: TRBJ2-2; v_gene: TRBV2
CDR3aa: CASSSRTGSYEQYF; abundance: many; j_gene: TRBJ2-7; v_gene: TRBV7-2
CDR3aa: CAISESGSGGSNQPQHF; abundance: few; j_gene: TRBJ1-5; v_gene: TRBV10-3
CDR3aa: CASSLFVEQETQYF; abundance: .; j_gene: TRBJ2-5; v_gene: TRBV7-9
CDR3aa: CASSRQGPNTEAFF; abundance: many; j_gene: TRBJ1-1; v_gene: TRBV2
CDR3aa: CASSVGWGGVQYGYTF; abundance: .; j_gene: TRBJ1-2; v_gene: TRBV9
CDR3aa: CASSPQNTEAFF; abundance: many; j_gene: TRBJ1-1; v_gene: TRBV2
CDR3aa: CASTKTSGTGELFF; abundance: few; j_gene: TRBJ2-2; v_gene: TRBV10-2
CDR3aa: CASSRLAGGTGELFF; abundance: many; j_gene: TRBJ2-2; v_gene: TRBV2
CDR3aa: CASSEAGDYEQYF; abundance: .; j_gene: TRBJ2-7; v_gene: TRBV19
CDR3aa: CSASPEGRAYGYTF; abundance: .; j_gene: TRBJ1-2; v_gene: TRBV20-1
CDR3aa: CASSPGVRNGYTF; abundance: .; j_gene: TRBJ1-2; v_gene: TRBV7-9
CDR3aa: CASSLLVATNEKLFF; abundance: few; j_gene: TRBJ1-4; v_gene: TRBV7-8
CDR3aa: CSARDIDLTGQPQHF; abundance: .; j_gene: TRBJ1-5; v_gene: TRBV20-1
CDR3aa: CASSPRRTGETQYF; abundance: .; j_gene: TRBJ2-5; v_gene: TRBV2
CDR3aa: CASSLAQGPTYEQYF; abundance: few; j_gene: TRBJ2-7; v_gene: TRBV7-9
CDR3aa: CASSLWGEGTGELFF; abundance: .; j_gene: TRBJ2-2; v_gene: TRBV11-3
CDR3aa: CASTQGVEAFF; abundance: few; j_gene: TRBJ1-1; v_gene: TRBV2
CDR3aa: CAISRDRVAGYTF; abundance: many; j_gene: TRBJ1-2; v_gene: TRBV10-3
CDR3aa: CARTGDLRPQHF; abundance: .; j_gene: TRBJ1-5; v_gene: TRBV7-2
CDR3aa: CAISEVQGGEAFF; abundance: .; j_gene: TRBJ1-1; v_gene: TRBV10-3
CDR3aa: CATSSTTTYEQYF; abundance: many; j_gene: TRBJ2-7; v_gene: TRBV24-1
CDR3aa: CASSQARRGETQYF; abundance: .; j_gene: TRBJ2-5; v_gene: TRBV6-6
CDR3aa: CASSYSLEETQYF; abundance: .; j_gene: TRBJ2-5; v_gene: TRBV7-2
CDR3aa: CASSYGQTNTEAFF; abundance: many; j_gene: TRBJ1-1; v_gene: TRBV7-9
CDR3aa: CTAGGNEKLFF; abundance: many; j_gene: TRBJ1-4; v_gene: TRBV29-1
CDR3aa: CASSLRENGELFF; abundance: .; j_gene: TRBJ2-2; v_gene: TRBV7-9
CDR3aa: CASIHPGTGDYTGELFF; abundance: few; j_gene: TRBJ2-2; v_gene: TRBV12-3/TRBV12-4
CDR3aa: CAIRRASGNVEQYF; abundance: many; j_gene: TRBJ2-7; v_gene: TRBV10-3
CDR3aa: CASSQDRLAETQYF; abundance: .; j_gene: TRBJ2-5; v_gene: TRBV4-1
CDR3aa: CASSFSVRETEAFF; abundance: few; j_gene: TRBJ1-1; v_gene: TRBV7-2
CDR3aa: CASGTGSDTGELFF; abundance: few; j_gene: TRBJ2-2; v_gene: TRBV19
CDR3aa: CASTRSSAAYEQYF; abundance: .; j_gene: TRBJ2-7; v_gene: TRBV7-9
CDR3aa: CASILDGTDTQYF; abundance: few; j_gene: TRBJ2-3; v_gene: TRBV5-1
CDR3aa: CASTHFGTSGSEQYF; abundance: .; j_gene: TRBJ2-7; v_gene: TRBV25-1
CDR3aa: CSASKTSNTEAFF; abundance: .; j_gene: TRBJ1-1; v_gene: TRBV20-1
CDR3aa: CATSRDYLWTGGDGNYGYTF; abundance: many; j_gene: TRBJ1-2; v_gene: TRBV15
CDR3aa: CASVEEDGGEKLFF; abundance: .; j_gene: TRBJ1-4; v_gene: TRBV25-1